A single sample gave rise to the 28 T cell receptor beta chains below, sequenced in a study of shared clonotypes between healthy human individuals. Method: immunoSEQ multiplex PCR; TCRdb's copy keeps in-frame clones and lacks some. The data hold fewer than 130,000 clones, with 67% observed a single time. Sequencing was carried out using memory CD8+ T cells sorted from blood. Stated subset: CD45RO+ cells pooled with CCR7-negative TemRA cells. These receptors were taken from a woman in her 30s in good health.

DNA of the CDR3: TGTGCCAGCAGCTTAGCCTCGGGGGAGACCCAGTACTTC. Translation: CASSLASGETQYF. The V call is TRBV5-4, the J call TRBJ2-5, with a weak D call TRBD2 (5 bases). Germline V gives CDR1 SGHNT, CDR2 YYREEE (reference sequence). The CDR3 has 13 residues. Trimming removed 2 bases from V and 5 bases from J, with 10 bases in between.

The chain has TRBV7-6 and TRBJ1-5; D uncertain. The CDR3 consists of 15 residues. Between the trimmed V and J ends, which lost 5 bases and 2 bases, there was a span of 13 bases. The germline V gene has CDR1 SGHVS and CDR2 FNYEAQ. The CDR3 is CASSPGGEGNQPQHF. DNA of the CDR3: TGTGCCAGCAGCCCGGGAGGAGAAGGCAATCAGCCCCAGCATTTT.

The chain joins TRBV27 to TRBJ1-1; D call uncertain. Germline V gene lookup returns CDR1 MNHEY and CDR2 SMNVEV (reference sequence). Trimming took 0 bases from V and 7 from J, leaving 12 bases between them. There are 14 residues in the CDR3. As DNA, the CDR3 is TGTGCCAGCAGTTTATCCGGCCCCCTGAGTGAAGCTTTCTTT. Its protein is CASSLSGPLSEAFF.

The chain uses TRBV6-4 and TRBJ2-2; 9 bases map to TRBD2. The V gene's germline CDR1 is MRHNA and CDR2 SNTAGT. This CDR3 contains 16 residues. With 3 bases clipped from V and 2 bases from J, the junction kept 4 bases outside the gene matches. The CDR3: CASSELAGPNTGELFF. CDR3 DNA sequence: TGTGCCAGCAGTGAGCTAGCGGGGCCAAACACCGGGGAGCTGTTTTTT.

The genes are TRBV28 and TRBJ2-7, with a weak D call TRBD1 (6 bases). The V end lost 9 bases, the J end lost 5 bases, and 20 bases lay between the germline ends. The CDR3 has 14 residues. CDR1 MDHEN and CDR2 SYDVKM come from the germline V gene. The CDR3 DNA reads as TGTGCCAGTGCAACGGGGCAGGGGACCGACGAGCAGTACTTC. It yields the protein CASATGQGTDEQYF.

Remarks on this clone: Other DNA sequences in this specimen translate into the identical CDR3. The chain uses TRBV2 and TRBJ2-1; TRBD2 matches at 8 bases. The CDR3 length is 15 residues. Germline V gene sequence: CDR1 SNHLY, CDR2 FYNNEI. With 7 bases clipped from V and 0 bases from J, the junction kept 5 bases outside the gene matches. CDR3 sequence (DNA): TGTGCCAGCACCCTAAGCGGGAGCTCCTACAATGAGCAGTTCTTC. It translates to CASTLSGSSYNEQFF.

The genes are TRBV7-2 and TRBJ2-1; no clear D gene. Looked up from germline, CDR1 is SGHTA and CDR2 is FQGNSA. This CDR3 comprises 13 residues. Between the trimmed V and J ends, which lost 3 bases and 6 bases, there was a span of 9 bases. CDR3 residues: CASSFEVPNEQFF. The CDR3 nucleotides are TGTGCCAGCAGCTTTGAAGTTCCCAATGAGCAGTTCTTC.

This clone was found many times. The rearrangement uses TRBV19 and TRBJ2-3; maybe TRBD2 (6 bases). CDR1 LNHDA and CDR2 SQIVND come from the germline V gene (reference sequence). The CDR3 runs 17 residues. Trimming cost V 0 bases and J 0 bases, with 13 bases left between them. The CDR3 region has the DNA TGTGCCAGTAGTATAGATCGTCCTAGCGCTAGCACAGATACGCAGTATTTT. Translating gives CASSIDRPSASTDTQYF.

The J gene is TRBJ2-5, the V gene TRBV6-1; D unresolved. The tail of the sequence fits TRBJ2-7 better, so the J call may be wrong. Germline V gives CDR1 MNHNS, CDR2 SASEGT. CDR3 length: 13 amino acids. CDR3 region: CASSENHGYEQYF. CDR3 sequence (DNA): TGTGCCAGCAGTGAAAATCATGGCTACGAGCAGTACTTC.

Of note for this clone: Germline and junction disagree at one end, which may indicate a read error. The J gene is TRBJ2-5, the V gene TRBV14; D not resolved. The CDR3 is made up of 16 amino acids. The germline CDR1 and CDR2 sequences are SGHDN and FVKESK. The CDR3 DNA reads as TGTGCCAGCAGCCAAGGCATCCGCTTCCCAAGAGAGGCCCAGTACTTC. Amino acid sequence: CASSQGIRFPREAQYF.

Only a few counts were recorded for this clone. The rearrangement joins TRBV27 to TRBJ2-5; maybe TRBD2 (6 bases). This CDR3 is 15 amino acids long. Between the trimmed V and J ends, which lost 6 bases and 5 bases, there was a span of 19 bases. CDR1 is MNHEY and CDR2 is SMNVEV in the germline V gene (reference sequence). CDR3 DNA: TGTGCCAGCAGAAACCTTTTGGGGGGAGCCGAGACCCAGTACTTC. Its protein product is CASRNLLGGAETQYF.

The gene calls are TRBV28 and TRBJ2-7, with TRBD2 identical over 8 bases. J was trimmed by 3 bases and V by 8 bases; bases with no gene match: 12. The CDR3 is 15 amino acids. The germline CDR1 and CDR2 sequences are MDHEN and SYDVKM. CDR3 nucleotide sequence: TGTGCCAGCTCGCTCCGTACTAGCGGCCTCTACGAGCAGTACTTC. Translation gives CASSLRTSGLYEQYF.

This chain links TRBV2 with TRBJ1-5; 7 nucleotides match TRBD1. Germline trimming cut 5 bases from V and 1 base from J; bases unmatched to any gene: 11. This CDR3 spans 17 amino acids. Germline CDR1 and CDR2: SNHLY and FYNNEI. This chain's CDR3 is CASSSDREEGSNQPQHF. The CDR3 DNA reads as TGTGCCAGCAGTAGCGACAGGGAGGAGGGAAGCAATCAGCCCCAGCATTTT.

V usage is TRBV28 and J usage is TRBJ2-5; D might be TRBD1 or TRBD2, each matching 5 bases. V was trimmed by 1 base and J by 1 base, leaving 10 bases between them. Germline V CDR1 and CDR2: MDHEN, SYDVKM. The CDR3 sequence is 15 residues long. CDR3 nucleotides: TGTGCCAGCAGTTTATATAACGGGGCCCAAGAGACCCAGTACTTC. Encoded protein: CASSLYNGAQETQYF.

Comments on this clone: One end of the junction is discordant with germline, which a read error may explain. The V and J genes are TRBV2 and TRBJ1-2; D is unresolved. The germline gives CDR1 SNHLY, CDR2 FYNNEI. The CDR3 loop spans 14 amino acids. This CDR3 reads CASREALTAYGHTF. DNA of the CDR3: TGTGCCAGCAGAGAAGCTTTGACCGCTTATGGCCACACCTTC.

CDR3: CASRSAGGEEQFF. The CDR3 DNA follows: TGCGCCAGCAGGTCGGCGGGAGGGGAGGAGCAGTTCTTC. The V gene is TRBV10-2, the J gene TRBJ2-1; the match to TRBD2 covers 9 bases. The CDR3 loop spans 13 amino acids. The ends lost 6 bases at V and 10 bases at J; junction bases unmatched: 7. Germline values: CDR1 WSHSY, CDR2 SAAADI.

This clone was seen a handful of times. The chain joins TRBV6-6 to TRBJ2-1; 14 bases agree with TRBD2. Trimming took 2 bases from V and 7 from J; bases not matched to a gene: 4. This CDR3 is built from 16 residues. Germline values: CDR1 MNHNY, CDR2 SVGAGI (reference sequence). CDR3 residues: CASSYARLAGGNEQFF. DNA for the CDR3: TGTGCCAGCAGTTACGCTAGACTAGCGGGAGGGAATGAGCAGTTCTTC.

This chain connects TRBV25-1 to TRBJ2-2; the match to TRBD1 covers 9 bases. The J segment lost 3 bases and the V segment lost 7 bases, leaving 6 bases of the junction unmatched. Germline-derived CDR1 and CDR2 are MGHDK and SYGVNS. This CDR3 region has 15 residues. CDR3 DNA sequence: TGTGCCAGCACCGGAGGGGACAGGGACACCGGGGAGCTGTTTTTT. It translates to CASTGGDRDTGELFF. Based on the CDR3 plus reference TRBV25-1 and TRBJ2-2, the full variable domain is EADIYQTPRYLVIGTGKKITLECSQTMGHDKMYWYQQDPGMELHLIHYSYGVNSTEKGDLSSESTVSRIRTEHFPLTLESARPSHTSQYLCASTGGDRDTGELFFGEGSRLTVL.

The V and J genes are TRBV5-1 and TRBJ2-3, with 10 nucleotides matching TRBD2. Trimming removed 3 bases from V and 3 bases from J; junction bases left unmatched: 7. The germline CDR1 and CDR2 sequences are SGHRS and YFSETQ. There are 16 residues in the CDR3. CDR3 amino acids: CASSSGLAVMTDTQYF. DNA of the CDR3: TGCGCCAGCAGCTCTGGACTAGCGGTTATGACAGATACGCAGTATTTT.

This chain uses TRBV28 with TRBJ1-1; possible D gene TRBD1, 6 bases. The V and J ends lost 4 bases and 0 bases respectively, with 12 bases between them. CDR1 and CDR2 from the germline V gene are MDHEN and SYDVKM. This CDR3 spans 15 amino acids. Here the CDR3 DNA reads TGTGCCAGCAGTTCCACAGGGACGATGAACACTGAAGCTTTCTTT. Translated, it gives CASSSTGTMNTEAFF.

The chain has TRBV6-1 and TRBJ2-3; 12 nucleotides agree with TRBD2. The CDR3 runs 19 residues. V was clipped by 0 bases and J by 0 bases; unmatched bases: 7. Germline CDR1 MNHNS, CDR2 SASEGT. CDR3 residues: CASSEAVPGLAGSTDTQYF. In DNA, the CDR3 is TGTGCCAGCAGTGAAGCCGTACCGGGACTAGCGGGTAGCACAGATACGCAGTATTTT.

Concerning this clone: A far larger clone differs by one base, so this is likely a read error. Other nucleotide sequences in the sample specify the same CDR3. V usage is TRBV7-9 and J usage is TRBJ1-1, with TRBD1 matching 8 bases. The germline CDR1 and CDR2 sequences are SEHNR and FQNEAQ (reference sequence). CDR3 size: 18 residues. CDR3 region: CASSLMIVGQGMNTEAFF. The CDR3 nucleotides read TGTGCTAGCAGCTTAATGATTGTAGGACAGGGCATGAACACTGAAGCTTTCTTT.

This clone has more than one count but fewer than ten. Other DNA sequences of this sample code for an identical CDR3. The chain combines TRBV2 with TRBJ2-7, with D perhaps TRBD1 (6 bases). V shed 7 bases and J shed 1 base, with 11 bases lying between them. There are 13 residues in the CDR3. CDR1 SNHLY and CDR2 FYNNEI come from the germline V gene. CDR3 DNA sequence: TGTGCCAGCACCAGACAGGATTCCTACGAGCAGTACTTC. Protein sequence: CASTRQDSYEQYF.

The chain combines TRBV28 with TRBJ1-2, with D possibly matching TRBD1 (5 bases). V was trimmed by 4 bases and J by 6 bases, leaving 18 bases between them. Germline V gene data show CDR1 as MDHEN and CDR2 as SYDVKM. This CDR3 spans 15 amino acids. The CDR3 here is CASSSLQGPVNGYTF. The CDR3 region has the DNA TGTGCCAGCAGTTCCCTGCAGGGTCCCGTAAATGGCTACACCTTC.

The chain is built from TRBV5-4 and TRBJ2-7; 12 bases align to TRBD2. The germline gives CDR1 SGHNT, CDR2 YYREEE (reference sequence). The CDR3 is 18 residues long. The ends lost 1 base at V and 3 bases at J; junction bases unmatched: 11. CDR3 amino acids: CASSLTVPWGLAGYEQYF. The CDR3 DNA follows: TGTGCCAGCAGCTTGACCGTACCGTGGGGACTAGCGGGCTACGAGCAGTACTTC.

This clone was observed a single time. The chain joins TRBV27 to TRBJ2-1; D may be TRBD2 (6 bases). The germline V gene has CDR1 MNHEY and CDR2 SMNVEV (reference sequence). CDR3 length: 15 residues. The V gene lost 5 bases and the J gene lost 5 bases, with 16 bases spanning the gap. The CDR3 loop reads CASSPWASEHNEQFF. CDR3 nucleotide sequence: TGTGCCAGCAGTCCCTGGGCTAGCGAACACAATGAGCAGTTCTTC.

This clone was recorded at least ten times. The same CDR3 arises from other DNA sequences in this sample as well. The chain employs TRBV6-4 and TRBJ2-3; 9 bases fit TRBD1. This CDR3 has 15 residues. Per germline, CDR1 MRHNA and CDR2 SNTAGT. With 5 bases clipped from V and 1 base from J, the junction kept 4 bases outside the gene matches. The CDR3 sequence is CASSPDRGGTDTQYF. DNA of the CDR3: TGTGCCAGCAGTCCGGACAGGGGTGGCACAGATACGCAGTATTTT.

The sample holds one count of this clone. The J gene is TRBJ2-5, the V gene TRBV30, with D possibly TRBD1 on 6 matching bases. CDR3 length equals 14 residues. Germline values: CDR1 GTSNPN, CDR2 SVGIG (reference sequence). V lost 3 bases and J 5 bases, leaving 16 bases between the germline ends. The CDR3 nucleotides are TGTGCCTGGAGGACGAAGGGGGTGATGGAGACCCAGTACTTC. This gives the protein CAWRTKGVMETQYF. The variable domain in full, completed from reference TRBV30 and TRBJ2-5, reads SQTIHQWPATLVQPVGSPLSLECTVEGTSNPNLYWYRQAAGRGLQLLFYSVGIGQISSEVPQNLSASRPQDRQFILSSKKLLLSDSGFYLCAWRTKGVMETQYFGPGTRLLVL.